This T cell receptor (beta chain) emerged from a study of blood T cell repertoires in COVID-19. About the research overall: Sites in the United States, Italy and Spain provided acute and convalescent COVID-19 samples. In each case, the material was cDNA or gDNA derived from T cells, B-cell-depleted T cells, or PBMCs.

The V gene lost 4 bases and the J gene lost 3 bases, with 16 bases spanning the gap. The CDR3 length is 16 residues. Germline V CDR1 and CDR2: SGHKS, YYEKEE (reference sequence). Some clones are missing from TCRdb's copy, which holds only in-frame ones; the method was immunoSEQ multiplex PCR. The sample yields a few hundred thousand clones, approximately 88% seen once. The J gene is TRBJ1-4, the V gene TRBV5-5, with a weak D call TRBD1 (5 bases). The TCR was taken from a man in his forties or fifties with acute or convalescent COVID-19. Sequencing was performed on peripheral blood. CDR3 sequence (DNA): TGTGCCAGCAGCCCGGGACCGGGGGTTTCTAATGAAAAACTGTTTTTT. This sequence encodes CASSPGPGVSNEKLFF.